Detailed here is one T cell receptor (beta chain). Its cognate antigen is unknown. This sample is drawn from a study of T cell responses to AZD1222 COVID-19 vaccine. Study observations and caveats: Along spike, vaccine-associated CD4 TCRs were found throughout, with dominance at 160-218 and 743-854. The reported proportion of spike-specific TCRs targeting unmutated variant regions was nearly half.

Clones were read by immunoSEQ multiplex PCR, and TCRdb kept only the in-frame ones, dropping some. The sample carries over 120,000 clones, approximately 86% recorded once. The clonotype comes from an adult who received the AZD1222 COVID-19 vaccine. The sample here was peripheral blood, taken 28 days after the second AZD1222 dose.

The CDR3 region has the DNA TGTGCCAGCAGCGTGGCGCAGTACAATGAGCAGTTCTTC. Its translation is CASSVAQYNEQFF. V usage is TRBV9 and J usage is TRBJ2-1; the D is unclear. CDR1 is SGDLS and CDR2 is YYNGEE in the germline V gene. CDR3 size: 13 residues. V shed 2 bases and J shed 4 bases, with 7 bases lying between them. Filled out from reference TRBV9 and TRBJ2-1, the complete variable domain reads DSGVTQTPKHLITATGQRVTLRCSPRSGDLSVYWYQQSLDQGLQFLIQYYNGEERAKGNILERFSAQQFPDLHSELNLSSLELGDSALYFCASSVAQYNEQFFGPGTRLTVL.